Listed below are T cell receptor beta chains from one sample, sequenced in a study of blood T cell repertoires in COVID-19. Produced via immunoSEQ multiplex PCR; TCRdb's table is partial and in-frame only. The sample holds roughly 120,000 clones; approximately 87% are singletons and the top ten take 7.9%. Sequences were obtained from peripheral blood. Receptors were obtained from a man between 65 and 85 years old who had recovered from COVID-19. Both conserved end residues are part of each CDR3. D genes are given only for firm matches. Clone size is stated in some rows and not others, as once, few, many or a class when expanded.

CDR3nt: TGCGCCAGCAGCCAAGGACTAGCGGGGAACTACAATGAGCAGTTCTTC
CDR3aa: CASSQGLAGNYNEQFF
d_gene: TRBD2
j_gene: TRBJ2-1
abundance: .
len: 16
v_gene: TRBV4-3

CDR3nt: TGTGCCAGCAGTTCCCATGAGAGCAATCAGCCCCAGCATTTT
CDR3aa: CASSSHESNQPQHF
d_gene: .
j_gene: TRBJ1-5
abundance: .
len: 14
v_gene: TRBV6-5

CDR3nt: TGTGCCAGCAGCTCCCGCCAACAGGGGGATACGCAGTATTTT
CDR3aa: CASSSRQQGDTQYF
d_gene: TRBD1
j_gene: TRBJ2-3
abundance: .
len: 14
v_gene: TRBV11-2

CDR3nt: TGTGCCAGTAATTTGGGGGGGGTCACAGATACGCAGTATTTT
CDR3aa: CASNLGGVTDTQYF
d_gene: TRBD2
j_gene: TRBJ2-3
abundance: .
len: 14
v_gene: TRBV28

CDR3nt: TGTGCCAGCAGTACCCCCTCGGTTGAAAAACTGTTTTTT
CDR3aa: CASSTPSVEKLFF
d_gene: .
j_gene: TRBJ1-4
abundance: .
len: 13
v_gene: TRBV28

CDR3nt: TGTGCCAGCAGCTTGGGAGCCGATTCACCCCTCCACTTT
CDR3aa: CASSLGADSPLHF
d_gene: .
j_gene: TRBJ1-6
abundance: .
len: 13
v_gene: TRBV3-1/TRBV3-2

CDR3nt: TGTGCCAGCAGCTTTGTCCGGGGGAATGAGCAGTTCTTC
CDR3aa: CASSFVRGNEQFF
d_gene: .
j_gene: TRBJ2-1
abundance: .
len: 13
v_gene: TRBV7-3

CDR3nt: TGTGCCAGCAGCAAAACTACAGGGAGAACCTACAATGAGCAGTTCTTC
CDR3aa: CASSKTTGRTYNEQFF
d_gene: .
j_gene: TRBJ2-1
abundance: .
len: 16
v_gene: TRBV11-2

CDR3nt: TGTGCCAGCAGCTTAGTGGCAGAAACCGGGGAGCTGTTTTTT
CDR3aa: CASSLVAETGELFF
d_gene: .
j_gene: TRBJ2-2
abundance: .
len: 14
v_gene: TRBV11-3

CDR3nt: TGTGCCAGCAGTTATTTAACAGGGCTGAACTATGGCTACACCTTC
CDR3aa: CASSYLTGLNYGYTF
d_gene: .
j_gene: TRBJ1-2
abundance: .
len: 15
v_gene: TRBV6-5

CDR3nt: TGTGCCAGCAGCCCAATGGGAATTGGGACAGGGGGCGGTCAAGAGACCCAGTACTTC
CDR3aa: CASSPMGIGTGGGQETQYF
d_gene: TRBD1
j_gene: TRBJ2-5
abundance: .
len: 19
v_gene: TRBV28

CDR3nt: TGTGCCAGCTCCTGGGGGGACACTGAAGCTTTCTTT
CDR3aa: CASSWGDTEAFF
d_gene: .
j_gene: TRBJ1-1
abundance: once
len: 12
v_gene: TRBV2